This T cell receptor beta chain was obtained from a study of OX40 agonist ivuxolimab in advanced cancers. Across the study: Ivuxolimab, an antibody acting as an agonist of OX40 (CD134), was used to treat patients.

The protocol was immunoSEQ multiplex PCR, while the TCRdb copy is restricted to in-frame clones and leaves out a portion. The table lists 50,000 to 70,000 clones, 91% of them singletons. The germline CDR1 and CDR2 sequences are KGHSH and LQKENI. J was trimmed by 4 bases and V by 1 base; bases with no gene match: 5. The CDR3 extends over 16 amino acids. The gene calls are TRBV18 and TRBJ2-2; 8 bases line up with TRBD1. This TCR was recovered from an adult with an advanced solid tumor such as melanoma, head and neck, liver or kidney cancer. This specimen was CD4+ or CD8+ T cells sorted from blood, taken in a trial of the OX40 agonist ivuxolimab. The CDR3 DNA is TGTGCCAGCTCACCACAAGGACAGGGAGGCACCGGGGAGCTGTTTTTT. This translates into CASSPQGQGGTGELFF.